This T cell receptor beta chain was identified in a study of OX40 agonist ivuxolimab in advanced cancers. Unmatched junction bases numbered 7, after V lost 5 bases and J lost 1 base. The CDR3 has 14 residues. Germline V gene lookup returns CDR1 SQVTM and CDR2 ANQGSEA. Generated by immunoSEQ multiplex PCR, the TCRdb table keeps only in-frame clones and is missing some. This sample has 35,000 to 50,000 clones, with about 89% found just once. This sequence joins TRBV29-1 and TRBJ1-1, with 7 bases fitting TRBD1. Sample: CD4+ or CD8+ T cells sorted from blood, taken in a trial of the OX40 agonist ivuxolimab. The TCR was taken from an adult with an advanced solid tumor such as melanoma, head and neck, liver or kidney cancer. The CDR3 nucleotides are TGCAGCGTTCAGGGGGACGGATGGAACACTGAAGCTTTCTTT. It specifies CSVQGDGWNTEAFF.